The 29 T cell receptor beta chains below were found in one sample sequenced in a study of shared clonotypes between healthy human individuals. Assay used: immunoSEQ multiplex PCR; TCRdb lists only in-frame clones, some missing. The sample consists of 2.3 million or so clones, 85% to 95% of them appearing once. Sequencing was done on a sample of naive CD4+ T cells from PBMCs. Noted subset: CD45RA+ positively selected. The receptors come from a man aged 18 to 30 in good health. Some clones in this sample may be carry-over from other donors' samples.

As to this clone: This same CDR3 is encoded by further DNA sequences in the sample. The chain links TRBV6-1 to TRBJ1-2; 7 nucleotides match TRBD1. The V and J ends lost 9 bases and 4 bases, in that order; junction bases with no gene match: 11. CDR1 is MNHNS, CDR2 SASEGT, per germline. The CDR3 length is 14 residues. The CDR3 spells CASTPGQILYGYTF. DNA for the CDR3: TGTGCCAGTACACCGGGACAGATCCTCTATGGCTACACCTTC.

The V gene is TRBV7-9, the J gene TRBJ1-2; D not resolved. The CDR3 length is 14 residues. Germline lookup yields CDR1 SEHNR and CDR2 FQNEAQ (reference sequence). The V end lost 1 base, the J end lost 7 bases, and 13 bases lay between the germline ends. This chain's CDR3 is CASSLGTSTAGYTF. As DNA, the CDR3 is TGTGCCAGCAGCTTAGGGACTTCAACAGCTGGCTACACCTTC.

The chain links TRBV7-9 to TRBJ1-3; D not certain. This CDR3 has 12 residues. The ends were cut back, 1 base at V and 9 bases at J, with 7 bases in the middle. Germline loops: CDR1 SEHNR, CDR2 FQNEAQ (reference sequence). The CDR3 DNA reads TGTGCCAGCAGCTTAGGGGCAGCCACCATATATTTT. As protein: CASSLGAATIYF.

The J gene is TRBJ1-1, the V gene TRBV5-1; D is unresolved. Germline CDR1 SGHRS, CDR2 YFSETQ. The CDR3 covers 14 residues. Deletions cut 0 bases from V and 3 bases from J, with 9 bases between. This CDR3 reads CASSLGPEDTEAFF. The CDR3 coding sequence is TGCGCCAGCAGCTTGGGACCGGAGGACACTGAAGCTTTCTTT.

The chain joins TRBV9 to TRBJ2-7; D might be TRBD1 (5 bases). V lost 4 bases, J lost 0 bases, and 14 bases lay in between. CDR3 size: 15 residues. Looked up from germline, CDR1 is SGDLS and CDR2 is YYNGEE. DNA for the CDR3: TGTGCCAGCAGCCCCCAGGCCAGGGTCTCCTACGAGCAGTACTTC. As protein: CASSPQARVSYEQYF.

V is TRBV6-5 and J is TRBJ2-5, with D possibly matching TRBD2 (6 bases). Germline-derived CDR1 and CDR2 are MNHEY and SVGAGI. This CDR3 is 13 amino acids long. Between the trimmed V and J ends, which lost 7 bases and 5 bases, there was a span of 14 bases. This CDR3 reads CASIPAGLETQYF. The CDR3 region has the DNA TGTGCCAGCATCCCGGCGGGATTGGAGACCCAGTACTTC.

The chain couples TRBV29-1 to TRBJ2-3; D possibly matches TRBD1 or TRBD2 (5 bases each). The V gene's germline CDR1 is SQVTM and CDR2 ANQGSEA. This CDR3 comprises 14 residues. Trimming cost V 7 bases and J 5 bases, with 19 bases left between them. The chain's CDR3 is CSERGPWSGDTQYF. DNA of the CDR3: TGCAGCGAAAGGGGACCATGGAGTGGAGATACGCAGTATTTT.

The CDR3 spells CASSVEPRGNTIYF. The CDR3 region has the DNA TGTGCCAGCAGCGTAGAACCCAGGGGAAACACCATATATTTT. The chain links TRBV9 to TRBJ1-3; the D is unclear. Trimming shortened V by 0 bases and J by 4 bases, and 8 bases separated the two germline ends. The CDR3 is made up of 14 amino acids. Germline loops: CDR1 SGDLS, CDR2 YYNGEE.

The V and J genes are TRBV9 and TRBJ2-2, with TRBD2 identical over 9 bases. V was pared by 4 bases and J by 3 bases, with 1 base of the junction left unmatched. Germline V CDR1 and CDR2: SGDLS, YYNGEE. This CDR3 spans 14 amino acids. The DNA for the CDR3 is TGTGCCAGCAGCTGGACTAGCGACACCGGGGAGCTGTTTTTT. This codes for CASSWTSDTGELFF.

The rearrangement joins TRBV6-1 to TRBJ1-5; 9 bases fit TRBD1. Germline trimming cut 9 bases from V and 4 bases from J; bases unmatched to any gene: 7. The CDR3 consists of 14 residues. CDR1 MNHNS and CDR2 SASEGT come from the germline V gene. The CDR3 DNA is TGTGCCAGTATATCACAGGGGGCAAATCAGCCCCAGCATTTT. Translating it yields CASISQGANQPQHF.

The V gene is TRBV7-9, the J gene TRBJ2-4; no clear D gene. CDR1 SEHNR and CDR2 FQNEAQ come from the germline V gene (reference sequence). Trimming left V 4 bases short and J 6 bases short, with 16 bases between. This CDR3 has 15 residues. The CDR3 loop reads CASSSRGNPGNIQYF. The CDR3, as DNA: TGTGCCAGCAGCTCCCGTGGCAATCCGGGAAACATTCAGTACTTC.

The V and J genes are TRBV7-2 and TRBJ2-3; TRBD2 matches 11 bases. The V gene end was trimmed by 1 base and the J gene end by 5 bases; junction bases not matched to a gene: 11. Germline V gene data show CDR1 as SGHTA and CDR2 as FQGNSA. The CDR3 loop spans 18 amino acids. CDR3 bases: TGTGCCAGCAGCTTAGTAGGGCTAGCGGGAGGTCATGGAGATACGCAGTATTTT. Its translation: CASSLVGLAGGHGDTQYF.

The chain has TRBV28 and TRBJ2-5, with D tentatively TRBD1 or TRBD2 (5 bases each). The CDR3 has 17 amino acids. V was shortened by 7 bases and J by 5 bases, with 26 bases between the two germline ends. Germline values: CDR1 MDHEN, CDR2 SYDVKM. The CDR3 region is CASTTRLQAGRGETQYF. The CDR3 DNA sequence: TGTGCCAGCACCACCAGGCTCCAGGCAGGGCGAGGGGAGACCCAGTACTTC. Combining the CDR3 with reference TRBV28 and TRBJ2-5 gives the whole variable domain DVKVTQSSRYLVKRTGEKVFLECVQDMDHENMFWYRQDPGLGLRLIYFSYDVKMKEKGDIPEGYSVSREKKERFSLILESASTNQTSMYLCASTTRLQAGRGETQYFGPGTRLLVL.

The CDR3 here is CASSESSARSYEQYF. CDR3 bases: TGCGCCAGCAGTGAGTCGTCGGCCCGCTCCTACGAGCAGTACTTC. The chain recombines TRBV10-1 with TRBJ2-7; D uncertain. The V gene lost 0 bases and the J gene lost 0 bases, with 9 bases spanning the gap. Germline V gives CDR1 WNHNN, CDR2 SYGVQD (reference sequence). The CDR3 spans 15 residues.

V is TRBV2 and J is TRBJ1-2, with a weak D call TRBD1 (5 bases). The V and J ends lost 2 bases and 8 bases respectively, with 18 bases between them. The CDR3 is 15 amino acids. CDR1 and CDR2 from the germline V gene are SNHLY and FYNNEI. The CDR3 DNA sequence: TGTGCCAGCAGTGAAATCGGAACAGGAATAGAGGGCTACACCTTC. Protein sequence: CASSEIGTGIEGYTF.

This rearrangement joins TRBV28 to TRBJ2-7, with D possibly matching TRBD2 (7 bases). The ends were cut back, 6 bases at V and 4 bases at J, with 22 bases in the middle. CDR3 length: 16 residues. Germline assignment: CDR1 MDHEN and CDR2 SYDVKM. The CDR3 nucleotides read TGTGCCAGCAGAAACCCCGCGGGGGCGGGTCCTTACGAGCAGTACTTC. Translated: CASRNPAGAGPYEQYF.

The J gene is TRBJ1-1, the V gene TRBV5-5; D remains unclear. This CDR3 spans 14 amino acids. Trimming shortened V by 6 bases and J by 4 bases, and 16 bases separated the two germline ends. In germline, CDR1 is SGHKS, CDR2 YYEKEE (reference sequence). Here the CDR3 DNA reads TGTGCCAGCACCCTCGTAACCCAAGGCACTGAAGCTTTCTTT. As protein: CASTLVTQGTEAFF.

The chain has TRBV28 and TRBJ1-2; D may be TRBD1 (6 bases). The CDR3 spans 14 residues. Germline V gives CDR1 MDHEN, CDR2 SYDVKM. V lost 6 bases and J lost 2, with 13 bases in between. CDR3 DNA sequence: TGTGCCAGCAGCCCAGGGGCCCAAAACTATGGCTACACCTTC. Translating gives CASSPGAQNYGYTF.

This chain links TRBV9 with TRBJ2-1, with D possibly being TRBD2 (6 bases). The CDR3 contains 14 residues. Deletions cut 0 bases from V and 9 bases from J, with 13 bases between. In germline, CDR1 is SGDLS, CDR2 YYNGEE. The CDR3 coding sequence is TGTGCCAGCAGCGTAGTGGTAGCCGGGGGTGAGCAGTTCTTC. This translates into CASSVVVAGGEQFF.

The V gene is TRBV7-2, the J gene TRBJ2-3, with TRBD2 identical over 12 bases. Looked up from germline, CDR1 is SGHTA and CDR2 is FQGNSA. The CDR3 consists of 18 residues. The V gene end was trimmed by 1 base and the J gene end by 1 base; junction bases not matched to a gene: 6. CDR3 coding DNA: TGTGCCAGCAGCTTAGTTCTAGCGGGAGGGGCTCGCACAGATACGCAGTATTTT. Encoded protein: CASSLVLAGGARTDTQYF. Looking up the rest from reference TRBV7-2 and TRBJ2-3 gives the full variable domain: GAGVSQSPSNKVTEKGKDVELRCDPISGHTALYWYRQSLGQGLEFLIYFQGNSAPDKSGLPSDRFSAERTGGSVSTLTIQRTQQEDSAVYLCASSLVLAGGARTDTQYFGPGTRLTVL.

This clone showed up just once. The V gene is TRBV2, the J gene TRBJ2-2; 8 nucleotides match TRBD1. This CDR3 comprises 16 residues. The V and J ends lost 5 bases and 0 bases, in that order; junction bases with no gene match: 5. Per germline, CDR1 SNHLY and CDR2 FYNNEI. The CDR3 protein is CASSRQGTPNTGELFF. In DNA form, the CDR3 reads TGTGCCAGCAGTCGACAGGGGACCCCGAACACCGGGGAGCTGTTTTTT.

This chain uses TRBV28 with TRBJ2-2; 8 nucleotides match TRBD2. The CDR3 loop spans 19 amino acids. Germline values: CDR1 MDHEN, CDR2 SYDVKM. V shed 6 bases and J 6 bases; nucleotides not matched to a gene: 21. The CDR3 loop reads CASRWGSLAGRIGAGELFF. The CDR3 region has the DNA TGTGCCAGCAGATGGGGCTCGTTAGCGGGAAGAATAGGGGCCGGGGAGCTGTTTTTT. The entire variable domain, with the rest obtained from reference TRBV28 and TRBJ2-2, is as follows: DVKVTQSSRYLVKRTGEKVFLECVQDMDHENMFWYRQDPGLGLRLIYFSYDVKMKEKGDIPEGYSVSREKKERFSLILESASTNQTSMYLCASRWGSLAGRIGAGELFFGEGSRLTVL.

V is TRBV6-1 and J is TRBJ1-1; a possible D gene is TRBD1 (6 bases). The V end was cut by 8 bases, the J end by 5 bases, with 18 bases between. Looked up from germline, CDR1 is MNHNS and CDR2 is SASEGT. The CDR3 runs to 14 residues. The CDR3 region is CASSFSGVNTEAFF. DNA of the CDR3: TGTGCCAGCTCCTTCTCAGGGGTAAATACTGAAGCTTTCTTT.

J is TRBJ2-2 and V is TRBV15; no reliable D call. The CDR3 sequence is 13 residues long. V lost 0 bases and J 7 bases, leaving 6 bases between the germline ends. Germline lookup yields CDR1 LNHNV and CDR2 YYDKDF (reference sequence). This CDR3 is CATSRDVGGELFF. The CDR3 DNA sequence: TGTGCCACCAGCAGAGATGTGGGCGGGGAGCTGTTTTTT. Full variable domain (rest looked up from reference TRBV15 and TRBJ2-2): DAMVIQNPRYQVTQFGKPVTLSCSQTLNHNVMYWYQQKSSQAPKLLFHYYDKDFNNEADTPDNFQSRRPNTSFCFLDIRSPGLGDTAMYLCATSRDVGGELFFGEGSRLTVL.

The V call is TRBV29-1, the J call TRBJ2-1; 10 bases fit TRBD2. Germline-derived CDR1 and CDR2 are SQVTM and ANQGSEA. V lost 8 bases, J lost 7 bases, and 17 bases stayed unmatched. The CDR3 is 16 residues long. This CDR3 reads CSSGPGTSVFVNEQFF. CDR3 sequence (DNA): TGCAGCTCAGGGCCGGGGACTAGCGTTTTTGTAAATGAGCAGTTCTTC.

The J gene is TRBJ1-1, the V gene TRBV6-6; D call uncertain. The CDR3 is 14 amino acids. In germline, CDR1 is MNHNY, CDR2 SVGAGI (reference sequence). Deletions cut 8 bases from V and 1 base from J, with 14 bases between. This chain's CDR3 is CASGYRTANTEAFF. The CDR3 DNA sequence: TGTGCCAGCGGCTATCGGACGGCGAACACTGAAGCTTTCTTT.

V gene TRBV7-2 combines with J gene TRBJ2-2; 9 bases fit TRBD1. Germline assignment: CDR1 SGHTA and CDR2 FQGNSA. The V segment lost 4 bases and the J segment 2 bases; nucleotides outside the gene matches: 8. The length of the CDR3 is 17 residues. CDR3 in amino acids: CASSSRRGQGNTGELFF. Here the CDR3 DNA reads TGTGCCAGCAGCTCCCGGCGGGGACAGGGCAACACCGGGGAGCTGTTTTTT.

The genes are TRBV5-4 and TRBJ2-5; 7 nucleotides line up with TRBD1. V was pared by 9 bases and J by 3 bases, with 14 bases of the junction left unmatched. CDR3 length: 15 amino acids. CDR1 SGHNT and CDR2 YYREEE come from the germline V gene (reference sequence). The DNA for the CDR3 is TGTGCCACCCACGACAGGGAAGGTTTTAAAGAGACCCAGTACTTC. Its protein is CATHDREGFKETQYF.

As for this clone: The same CDR3 also results from other DNA sequences found in this sample. The CDR3 bases are TGTGCCAGCAGTGGTCCCGGCGGCGAGCAGTACTTC. Its protein is CASSGPGGEQYF. The chain links TRBV6-4 to TRBJ2-7, with D unclear. V was clipped by 4 bases and J by 6 bases, with 10 bases between them. CDR1 MRHNA and CDR2 SNTAGT come from the germline V gene. This CDR3 has 12 residues.